Detailed here is one T cell receptor (beta chain). Its binding antigen is unknown. No clone much larger than this one lies a single base away; base qualities are absent. This entry comes from a study of blood T cell repertoires in COVID-19 (dated by TCRdb to the early 2020s). Broadly, across the study: Collaborator samples came from the United States, Italy and Spain and covered acute and convalescent phases of COVID-19. Subjects who had been exposed to COVID-19, were actively infected with it, or had recovered from it provided the deeply sampled blood TCRbeta repertoires that made up the dataset. The samples were drawn from two sources: the first 160 participants of the ongoing ImmuneRACE study, and 1,000 to 1,500 subjects contributed by 6 global collaborators. Where available, HLA class I and class II types were taken from metadata supplied by the sample provider and were not determined by assay-based typing. The material from the prospective study consisted of cDNA or gDNA derived from T cells, B-cell-depleted T cells, or PBMCs. A freely available public database, intended as a resource for researchers studying the immune response to SARS-CoV-2, is where the repertoires were released. Sample metadata almost always included a de-identified subject ID, COVID-19 status, age in years and sex.

Collaborating institutions collected whole blood in K2EDTA tubes following their own protocols. For TCRbeta analysis, collaborator samples were shipped as frozen whole blood, as isolated PBMCs, or as DNA extracted from either sample type. General conclusions and limits of the study: Clinical and demographic metadata were provided uncurated, with the amount varying by source and participant.

The immunoSEQ Assay, a bias-controlled multiplex PCR, was used to amplify TCRbeta CDR3 regions from genomic DNA. The original pipeline was this. Within the assay, amplification of reference gene primers was used to estimate how many nucleated cells each sample contained. To quantify the absolute abundance of each unique TCRbeta CDR3 rearrangement, sequence reads were collapsed and filtered. Productive Simpson clonality was computed per sample as the square root of Simpson's diversity index over productive rearrangements. TCRdb mirrors the immuneACCESS table, restricted to in-frame sequences. Some clones are absent from its copies; in checked studies, under half trace to an unresolved V gene, and the reason for the others is unknown. The V and J calls and clone size are taken from that table; D and trimming were inferred from the DNA. Here the sample has around 98,000 clones; 75% to 85% occur a single time. The ten largest clones capture around 24% of the sample.

Specimen: peripheral blood. This TCR came from a man aged 65-85 years with acute or convalescent COVID-19.

The sequence in DNA is TGTGCCAGCAGCGTAGCAGGAATAGACTACGAGCAGTACTTC. It codes for CASSVAGIDYEQYF. The chain was built from TRBV9 and TRBJ2-7; the D gene is not confidently resolved. Looking up the germline V gene yields CDR1 SGDLS and CDR2 YYNGEE. Taken from cysteine to phenylalanine, the CDR3 has 14 residues. This entry keeps only the CDR3 DNA: 42 bases, framed from base 1. V is cut by 0 bases and J by 3 bases, and the space between the germline ends is 10 bases.